These T cell receptor beta chains were read from a single sample in a study of long-term antiretroviral therapy in people with HIV. Repertoires were generated with immunoSEQ multiplex PCR, while TCRdb's copy carries only in-frame clones and drops some. This table holds about 25,000 clones, around 83% found once. The material sequenced was unsorted PBMCs, taken 2.9 years after starting antiretroviral therapy. These receptors originate from a man aged 50-59 years with HIV. CDR3s include the opening cysteine and the closing phenylalanine or tryptophan. The order of the fields is V gene, J gene, CDR3 protein.

V: TRBV6-6; J: TRBJ1-2; CDR3: CASSPEGVRGYTF
V: TRBV2; J: TRBJ2-3; CDR3: CASSEEPSRETIPTDTQYF
V: TRBV13; J: TRBJ2-7; CDR3: CASSFSGNEQYF
V: TRBV30; J: TRBJ2-7; CDR3: CAWNDRAEQYF
V: TRBV11-2; J: TRBJ1-5; CDR3: CASSLNAGTASNQPQHF
V: TRBV27; J: TRBJ2-3; CDR3: CASSFTTQGDTQYF
V: TRBV27; J: TRBJ1-1; CDR3: CASSYGTGAEAFF
V: TRBV13; J: TRBJ2-3; CDR3: CASSSRTSLSTDTQYF
V: TRBV12-5; J: TRBJ1-2; CDR3: CASGPAYGYGYTF
V: TRBV28; J: TRBJ2-7; CDR3: CASSTPGQGSEQYF
V: TRBV30; J: TRBJ1-5; CDR3: CAWISPTGGKMSNQPQHF
V: TRBV5-1; J: TRBJ1-2; CDR3: CASFEQGNYGYTF
V: TRBV28; J: TRBJ2-7; CDR3: CASSLSGPYEQYF
V: TRBV7-9; J: TRBJ1-1; CDR3: CASSLVGGNTEAFF
V: TRBV7-7; J: TRBJ2-7; CDR3: CASSFRQGAYEQYF
V: TRBV6-5; J: TRBJ1-6; CDR3: CASSSGSYNSPLHF
V: TRBV30; J: TRBJ2-7; CDR3: CAWSPGAPNYEQYF
V: TRBV6-6; J: TRBJ1-1; CDR3: CASSYGGEGTEAFF
V: TRBV14; J: TRBJ2-1; CDR3: CASSERVSVYNEQFF
V: TRBV14; J: TRBJ1-1; CDR3: CASSHPGMNTEAFF
V: TRBV2; J: TRBJ1-1; CDR3: CASSDVQGTEAFF
V: TRBV4-3; J: TRBJ2-1; CDR3: CASSPMGGAMYNEQFF
V: TRBV19; J: TRBJ2-1; CDR3: CASTPKGLAGHNEQFF
V: TRBV10-3; J: TRBJ1-5; CDR3: CAIKGSMDQPQHF
V: TRBV2; J: TRBJ2-6; CDR3: CATLFSDSGANVLTF
V: TRBV28; J: TRBJ1-4; CDR3: CASSPPGQGAIGKLFF
V: TRBV7-9; J: TRBJ1-2; CDR3: CASSEPGQRNYGYTF
V: TRBV19; J: TRBJ1-5; CDR3: CATSIQGSGNQPQHF
V: TRBV9; J: TRBJ1-5; CDR3: CASSPGTGGSQPQHF
V: TRBV7-9; J: TRBJ1-2; CDR3: CASSLGGETYGYTF
V: TRBV7-9; J: TRBJ2-5; CDR3: CASSGTVTPETQYF
V: TRBV18; J: TRBJ1-4; CDR3: CASSPAGEKLFF
V: TRBV11-2; J: TRBJ1-1; CDR3: CASSSLEGGYTEAFF
V: TRBV30; J: TRBJ2-7; CDR3: CVFSRNYEQYF
V: TRBV5-1; J: TRBJ2-5; CDR3: CASSTTSGGPRETQYF
V: TRBV30; J: TRBJ1-2; CDR3: CAWSRGALDGYTF
V: TRBV6-6; J: TRBJ2-1; CDR3: CASNGQGYNEQFF